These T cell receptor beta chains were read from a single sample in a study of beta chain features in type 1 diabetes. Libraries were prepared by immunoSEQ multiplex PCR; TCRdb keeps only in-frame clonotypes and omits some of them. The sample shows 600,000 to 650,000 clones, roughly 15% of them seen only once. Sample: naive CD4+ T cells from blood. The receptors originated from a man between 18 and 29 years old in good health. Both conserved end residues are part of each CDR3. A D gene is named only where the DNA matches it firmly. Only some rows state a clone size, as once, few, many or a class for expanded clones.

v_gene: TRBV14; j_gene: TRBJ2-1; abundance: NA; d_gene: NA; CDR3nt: TGTGCCAGCAGCCAAGATGGGGGAGTTGGCTACAATGAGCAGTTCTTC; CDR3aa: CASSQDGGVGYNEQFF
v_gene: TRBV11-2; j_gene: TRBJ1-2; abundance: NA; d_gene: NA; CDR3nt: TGTGCCAGCAGCGATACAGCAGACTATGGCTACACCTTC; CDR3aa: CASSDTADYGYTF
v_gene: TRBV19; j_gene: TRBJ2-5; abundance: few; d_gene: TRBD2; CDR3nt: TGTGCCAGTAGTATCGCCGTGCTCAGGGAGGGTAAAGAGACCCAGTACTTC; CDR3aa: CASSIAVLREGKETQYF
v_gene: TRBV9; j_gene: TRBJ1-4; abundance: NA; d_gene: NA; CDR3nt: TGTGCCAGCAGCGCCCGAGATGGGGCGGGTAGGGGTGAAAAACTGTTTTTT; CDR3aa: CASSARDGAGRGEKLFF
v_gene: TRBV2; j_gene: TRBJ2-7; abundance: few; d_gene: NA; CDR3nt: TGTGCCAGCAGTGCTTACGAGCAGTACTTC; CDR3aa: CASSAYEQYF
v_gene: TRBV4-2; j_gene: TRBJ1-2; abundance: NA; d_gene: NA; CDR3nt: TGTGCCAGCAGCCAAGATCGGGAACTCGGGGGCTACACCTTC; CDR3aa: CASSQDRELGGYTF
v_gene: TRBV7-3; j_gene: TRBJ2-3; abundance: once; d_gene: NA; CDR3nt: TGTGCCAGCAGCTCCCGGCTAGCGTTAGATACGCAGTATTTT; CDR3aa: CASSSRLALDTQYF
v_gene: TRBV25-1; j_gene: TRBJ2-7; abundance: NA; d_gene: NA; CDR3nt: TGTGCCAGCAGTGACGGGGACCGAAAAAAGCAGTACTTC; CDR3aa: CASSDGDRKKQYF
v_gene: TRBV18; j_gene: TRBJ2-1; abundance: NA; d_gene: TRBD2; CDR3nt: TGTGCCAGCTCACCGCTAGCGGGGGGTGTCAATGAGCAGTTCTTC; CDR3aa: CASSPLAGGVNEQFF
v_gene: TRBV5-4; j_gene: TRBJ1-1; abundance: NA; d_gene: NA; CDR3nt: TGTGCCATAAAGGACAGAGGGAACACTGAAGCTTTCTTT; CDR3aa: CAIKDRGNTEAFF
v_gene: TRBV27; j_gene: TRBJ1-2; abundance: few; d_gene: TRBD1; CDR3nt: TGTGCCAGCAGTTCCCAGACAGGGGGCTTTGACTATGGCTACACCTTC; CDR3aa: CASSSQTGGFDYGYTF
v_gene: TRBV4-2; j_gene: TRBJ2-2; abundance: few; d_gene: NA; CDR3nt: TGTGCCAGCAGCCAAGACGCCCCCGGTGGGGTAGGGGAGCTGTTTTTT; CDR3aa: CASSQDAPGGVGELFF
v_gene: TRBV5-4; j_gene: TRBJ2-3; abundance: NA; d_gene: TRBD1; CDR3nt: TGTGCCAGCAGCTTGACCGGGACAGGCACAGATACGCAGTATTTT; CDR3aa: CASSLTGTGTDTQYF
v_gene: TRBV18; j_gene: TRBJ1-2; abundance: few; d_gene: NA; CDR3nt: TGTGCCAGCTCACCCCGGGACACACATCCGATCTATGGCTACACCTTC; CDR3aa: CASSPRDTHPIYGYTF
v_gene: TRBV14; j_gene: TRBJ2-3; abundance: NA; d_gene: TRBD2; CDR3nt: TGTGCCAGCAGCCAAGAGAGCGGGAGAGCTTCACGGGGTACGCAGTATTTT; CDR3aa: CASSQESGRASRGTQYF
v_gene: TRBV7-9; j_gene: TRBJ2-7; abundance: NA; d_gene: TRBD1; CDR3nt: TGTGCCAGCAGCTCCTGGACAGGGGCGAACACCGAGCAGTACTTC; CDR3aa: CASSSWTGANTEQYF
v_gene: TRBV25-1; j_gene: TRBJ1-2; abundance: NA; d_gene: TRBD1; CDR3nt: TGTGCCAGCCGGACAGGGGGCTTAGATGGCTACACCTTC; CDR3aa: CASRTGGLDGYTF
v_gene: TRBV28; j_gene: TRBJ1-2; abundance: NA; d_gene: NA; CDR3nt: TGTGCCAGCAGTTGGACGGCCTTCTATGGCTACACCTTC; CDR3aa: CASSWTAFYGYTF
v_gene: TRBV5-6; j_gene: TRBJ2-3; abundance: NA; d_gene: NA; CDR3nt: TGTGCCAGCAGCTTGGAAGCGTTCACAGATACGCAGTATTTT; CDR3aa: CASSLEAFTDTQYF
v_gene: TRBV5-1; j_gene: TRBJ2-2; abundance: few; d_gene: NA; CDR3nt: TGCGCCAGCAGCTTGGACAGTCGAGACACCGGGGAGCTGTTTTTT; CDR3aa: CASSLDSRDTGELFF
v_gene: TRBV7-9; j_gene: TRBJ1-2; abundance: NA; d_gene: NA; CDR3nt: TGTGCCAGCCCCCTACCTAATGGCTACACCTTC; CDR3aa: CASPLPNGYTF
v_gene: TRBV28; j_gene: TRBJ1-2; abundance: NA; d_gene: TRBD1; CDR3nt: TGTGCCACTAAAAACCCGGGACAGGGGGCTCTCGGCTACACCTTC; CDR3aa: CATKNPGQGALGYTF
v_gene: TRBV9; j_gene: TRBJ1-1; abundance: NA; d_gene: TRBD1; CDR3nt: TGTGCCAGCAGCGTAGTCCAGGGGGGAGGCACTGAAGCTTTCTTT; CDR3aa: CASSVVQGGGTEAFF
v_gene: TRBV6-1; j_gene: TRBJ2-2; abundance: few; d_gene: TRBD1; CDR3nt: TGTGCCAGCAGAGGACAGGGCACCGGGGAGCTGTTTTTT; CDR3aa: CASRGQGTGELFF
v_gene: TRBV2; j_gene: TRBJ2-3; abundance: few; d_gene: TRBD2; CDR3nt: TGTGCCACCCTCCTAGCGGCTAGCACAGATACGCAGTATTTT; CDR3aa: CATLLAASTDTQYF
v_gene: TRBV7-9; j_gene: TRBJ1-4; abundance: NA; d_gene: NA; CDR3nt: TGTGCCAGCAGCCCGAGAGTGGGGGGTGAAAAACTGTTTTTT; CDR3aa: CASSPRVGGEKLFF
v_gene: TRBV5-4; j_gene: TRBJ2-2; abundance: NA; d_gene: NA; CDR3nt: TGTGCCAGCAGTCCCGGCGGGCAGGGTAACACCGGGGAGCTGTTTTTT; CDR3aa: CASSPGGQGNTGELFF
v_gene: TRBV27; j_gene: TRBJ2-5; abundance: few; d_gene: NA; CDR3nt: TGTGCCAGCAGTTTACCCGGGAAGACCCAGTACTTC; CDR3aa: CASSLPGKTQYF
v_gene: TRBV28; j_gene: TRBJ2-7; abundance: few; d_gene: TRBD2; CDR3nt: TGTGCCAGCAGCCGGGACTACCAAGGCCCCTACGAGCAGTACTTC; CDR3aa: CASSRDYQGPYEQYF
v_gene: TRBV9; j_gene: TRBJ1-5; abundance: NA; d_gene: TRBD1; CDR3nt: TGTGCCAGCAGCACGGGACAGGGGAGCAATCAGCCCCAGCATTTT; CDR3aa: CASSTGQGSNQPQHF
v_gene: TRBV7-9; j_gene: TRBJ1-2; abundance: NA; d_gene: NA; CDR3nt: TGTGCCAGCAGCCAAATGAAATACGGACAAGGGGGCTACACCTTC; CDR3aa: CASSQMKYGQGGYTF